This T cell receptor (beta chain) was documented in a study of human T cells and chemical hapten exposure. Study-wide background: While the approximately 24-week study was under way, patients received diphenylcyclopropenone on the scalp every week. Study observations and caveats: Expanded TCRs produced significantly more large CDR3 similarity clusters than controls did. Because all patients had alopecia, their immune responses might differ from healthy ones. Once DPC sensitization occurred, TCRs above 1 in 1000 frequency showed no change.

Trimming took off 4 bases at V and 3 bases at J, with 16 bases between the two ends. CDR1 is PRHDT, CDR2 FYEKMQ, per germline (reference sequence). CDR3 length: 16 residues. TCRdb redid the calling of the RACE reads with MiXCR, one entry per CDR3 protein. The data show approximately 75,000 distinct CDR3 sequences, 8.5% seen once. As for this clonotype: Its antigen is unknown.

Time point described: patch test 2, 6 weeks after DPC sensitization. As to treatment: therapeutic diphenylcyclopropenone sensitization with weekly scalp DPC. Material: whole blood, obtained in connection with sensitization to the hapten diphenylcyclopropenone (DPC). This TCR was recovered from a woman in her forties or fifties with alopecia areata. Some clones in this sample may be carry-over from other donors' samples. This chain uses TRBV13 with TRBJ2-1; tentative D call: TRBD2 (5 bases). In nucleotides, the CDR3 is TGTGCCAGCAGCTCCCGTTCGGTCCGGGACTACAATGAGCAGTTCTTC. Its translation: CASSSRSVRDYNEQFF.